This TCR beta chain was sequenced during a study of T cell responses to AZD1222 COVID-19 vaccine. Germline lookup yields CDR1 SGDLS and CDR2 YYNGEE. The germline V and J ends were trimmed by 0 bases and 3 bases, with 13 bases remaining between them. CDR3 length: 15 amino acids. Concerning this clone: The antigen is undetermined.

Study results and caveats: Regions 160-218 and 743-854 dominated among vaccine-associated CD4 TCRs spanning spike. Scientists sampled the repertoires only once the peak T cell response had passed. Rises in breadth and depth of Spike-specific TCRs came after two AZD1222 doses. Nearly half of spike-specific TCRs reportedly target unmutated variant regions.

This table comes from immunoSEQ multiplex PCR, and its TCRdb copy is limited to in-frame clones, with some not included. In the table there are roughly 130,000 clones, more than 90% of which are singletons. The sequence was collected from an adult who received the AZD1222 COVID-19 vaccine. The rearrangement uses TRBV9 and TRBJ2-7; D unclear. Sequenced material: peripheral blood, taken 28 days after the second AZD1222 dose. The CDR3 DNA reads as TGTGCCAGCAGCGTAGATTGGGAAGAGAACTACGAGCAGTACTTC. It encodes CASSVDWEENYEQYF.